The 12 T cell receptor beta chains below all came from one sample that was sequenced in a study of beta chain features in type 1 diabetes. Study-wide findings and caveats: The study found moderately but significantly shorter TCRB CDR3s in all four CD4+ subsets of Type 1 diabetes patients.

Of the isolated RNA, all was reverse transcribed, and so the sequenced material was expressed TCRB transcripts. Here immunoSEQ multiplex PCR was the method, and the copy in TCRdb shows in-frame clones only, minus some. The sample consists of 200,000 to 250,000 clones, about 14% of them appearing once. No antigen has been identified for these receptors. The sample consisted of naive CD4+ T cells from blood. The receptor source for this set is a man aged 25 to 40 with type 1 diabetes.

This clone showed up just once. V gene TRBV6-4 combines with J gene TRBJ1-6, with 8 bases lining up with TRBD1. From germline, CDR1 is MRHNA and CDR2 SNTAGT. V trimming: 6 bases; J trimming: 7 bases; junction bases outside the gene matches: 5. The CDR3 has 14 residues. This chain's CDR3 is CASRGQGGNSPLHF. The CDR3 bases are TGTGCCAGCAGAGGACAGGGAGGCAATTCACCCCTCCACTTT.

The rearrangement joins TRBV18 to TRBJ2-2; a weak D match, TRBD1 (6 bases). Trimming cost V 6 bases and J 2 bases, with 10 bases left between them. Germline V gene sequence: CDR1 KGHSH, CDR2 LQKENI. The CDR3 runs 14 residues. Here the CDR3 DNA reads TGTGCCAGCTCGCCGGGACATAACACCGGGGAGCTGTTTTTT. This sequence encodes CASSPGHNTGELFF.

The chain is built from TRBV5-1 and TRBJ2-1, with 8 bases matching TRBD2. The CDR3 is 15 amino acids. Trimming took 4 bases from V and 9 from J; bases not matched to a gene: 12. Germline V gene sequence: CDR1 SGHRS, CDR2 YFSETQ. As DNA, the CDR3 is TGCGCCAGCAGCAGTACTAGCGGAGCCCCGGGTGAGCAGTTCTTC. Translating it yields CASSSTSGAPGEQFF.

The chain combines TRBV18 with TRBJ2-4, with 9 positions matching TRBD1. The CDR3 loop spans 14 amino acids. Germline trimming cut 4 bases from V and 7 bases from J; bases unmatched to any gene: 5. CDR1 and CDR2 (germline): KGHSH, LQKENI. The CDR3 reads CASSLIQGANIQYF. The CDR3 DNA reads as TGTGCCAGCTCACTAATACAGGGGGCGAACATTCAGTACTTC.

The V gene is TRBV18, the J gene TRBJ2-1, with 13 bases aligning to TRBD2. J gave up 9 bases and V 3 bases, and 8 bases lay outside the gene matches. Germline assignment: CDR1 KGHSH and CDR2 LQKENI. The CDR3 consists of 16 residues. The CDR3 DNA reads as TGTGCCAGCTCACCTATCGGACTAGCGGGAGCGGGTGAGCAGTTCTTC. This sequence encodes CASSPIGLAGAGEQFF.

V is TRBV10-3 and J is TRBJ2-5; D is unresolved. V was clipped by 6 bases and J by 2 bases, with 10 bases between them. Germline V gives CDR1 ENHRY, CDR2 SYGVKD. The CDR3 sequence is 13 residues long. The CDR3 loop reads CAISRLGQETQYF. For the CDR3, the DNA is TGTGCCATCAGCCGACTTGGGCAAGAGACCCAGTACTTC.

This clone was recorded a few times. The V and J genes are TRBV29-1 and TRBJ2-7; TRBD2 is a possible D gene (5 bases). CDR1 and CDR2 from the germline V gene are SQVTM and ANQGSEA. The CDR3 is made up of 13 amino acids. Trimming pared 7 bases from V and 6 bases from J, leaving 19 bases between. DNA for the CDR3: TGCAGCGCAGTGGTACTGGACGCGGGCGAGCAGTACTTC. Translating it yields CSAVVLDAGEQYF.

The rearrangement uses TRBV7-2 and TRBJ2-5; 9 nucleotides line up with TRBD2. The junction had 1 base not matched to a gene; V was cut back by 4 bases and J by 1 base. The CDR3 has 14 amino acids. Looked up from germline, CDR1 is SGHTA and CDR2 is FQGNSA. The CDR3: CASSSSGVQETQYF. The CDR3 region has the DNA TGTGCCAGCAGCTCTAGCGGGGTCCAAGAGACCCAGTACTTC.

The gene calls are TRBV11-2 and TRBJ2-5, with TRBD2 matching 7 bases. This CDR3 comprises 15 residues. The junction had 5 bases not matched to a gene; V was cut back by 0 bases and J by 4 bases. Germline V gene data show CDR1 as SGHAT and CDR2 as FQNNGV. The CDR3 reads CASSLDRGVGETQYF. CDR3 bases: TGTGCCAGCAGCTTAGATCGGGGGGTCGGAGAGACCCAGTACTTC.

This clone was picked up one time. CDR3 DNA sequence: TGCGCCAGCAGTGGGGGCTTCGACACAGATACGCAGTATTTT. It translates to CASSGGFDTDTQYF. This chain joins TRBV10-1 and TRBJ2-3; a possible D gene is TRBD1 (5 bases). Germline V CDR1 and CDR2: WNHNN, SYGVQD (reference sequence). Trimming took 4 bases from V and 2 from J, leaving 10 bases between them. The CDR3 totals 14 residues.

V is TRBV5-8 and J is TRBJ2-2; D remains ambiguous. The CDR3 has 13 residues. The V end lost 0 bases, the J end lost 9 bases, and 9 bases lay between the germline ends. Germline loops: CDR1 SGHTS, CDR2 YDEGEE. The CDR3: CASSLGARRELFF. The CDR3, as DNA: TGTGCCAGCAGCTTGGGGGCTCGGCGGGAGCTGTTTTTT.

The chain has TRBV6-6 and TRBJ2-1; TRBD1 is a possible D gene (5 bases). The CDR3 has 15 residues. With 2 bases removed from V and 4 bases from J, the gap between germline ends came to 12 bases. Germline V gives CDR1 MNHNY, CDR2 SVGAGI (reference sequence). CDR3 region: CASSYESGSYNEQFF. CDR3 coding DNA: TGTGCCAGCAGTTACGAGTCAGGGTCATACAATGAGCAGTTCTTC.